Listed here is a single T cell receptor beta chain. Clones were sequenced by immunoSEQ multiplex PCR, and TCRdb holds only the in-frame ones, with some missing. The sample has 100,000 or so clones; about four fifths are singletons. The germline CDR1 and CDR2 sequences are SEHNR and FQNEAQ (reference sequence). V was trimmed by 1 base and J by 4 bases, leaving 10 bases between them. The CDR3 has 14 residues. These data originate in a study of blood T cell repertoires in COVID-19. Study background: The origin of the acute and convalescent COVID-19 samples was the United States, Italy and Spain. In each case, the material was cDNA or gDNA derived from T cells, B-cell-depleted T cells, or PBMCs.

The specimen sequenced was peripheral blood. This clonotype was sampled from a man older than 75 with acute or convalescent COVID-19. The V gene is TRBV7-9, the J gene TRBJ1-1; a possible D gene is TRBD1 (5 bases). CDR3 DNA: TGTGCCAGCAGCTTAGGCGGGGGAGGCACTGAAGCTTTCTTT. Translation: CASSLGGGGTEAFF.